The 8 T cell receptor beta chains below were found in one sample sequenced in a study of response to subunit inactivated influenza vaccine. TCRdb reanalysed the RT-PCR reads using MiXCR and keeps one entry per CDR3 protein. The table records about 700,000 distinct CDR3 sequences, approximately 15% of them present only once. The starting material was PBMCs from blood, obtained 14 to 15 days before vaccination. These receptors were collected from a man aged 50 to 60 who received an inactivated influenza vaccine.

The chain is built from TRBV12-3 or TRBV12-4 and TRBJ2-6, with D possibly TRBD1 on 6 matching bases. This CDR3 spans 17 amino acids. Trimming left V 3 bases short and J 3 bases short, with 15 bases between. The CDR3 sequence is CASSFGQIGFGANVLTF. The DNA for the CDR3 is TGTGCCAGCAGTTTCGGACAGATCGGCTTTGGGGCCAACGTCCTGACTTTC.

This clonotype came up many times. This chain connects TRBV10-3 to TRBJ2-3; a possible D gene is TRBD1 (5 bases). CDR1 and CDR2 from the germline V gene are ENHRY and SYGVKD. The CDR3 totals 13 residues. Trimming took off 10 bases at V and 3 bases at J, with 14 bases between the two ends. The CDR3 spells CASGRQQTDTQYF. Here the CDR3 DNA reads TGTGCCAGTGGTCGACAGCAGACAGATACGCAGTATTTT.

The rearrangement uses TRBV7-9 and TRBJ2-7, with 9 bases aligning to TRBD1. This CDR3 comprises 15 residues. Looked up from germline, CDR1 is SEHNR and CDR2 is FQNEAQ (reference sequence). V shed 5 bases, J shed 2 bases, and the junction held 7 bases outside the gene matches. The CDR3 reads CASSLVTGGPYEQYF. The CDR3 DNA reads as TGTGCCAGCAGCCTAGTGACAGGGGGGCCCTACGAGCAGTACTTC.

This clonotype came up many times. This chain uses TRBV25-1 with TRBJ2-2; 7 positions match TRBD2. This CDR3 contains 17 residues. V shed 1 base, J shed 0 bases, and the junction held 5 bases outside the gene matches. The germline V gene encodes CDR1 MGHDK and CDR2 SYGVNS. The DNA of the CDR3 is TGTGCCAGCAGTGAATTCGGGGGGATGTCGAACACCGGGGAGCTGTTTTTT. Its translation is CASSEFGGMSNTGELFF.

The rearrangement joins TRBV20-1 to TRBJ2-7; the match to TRBD2 covers 8 bases. The trim removed 6 bases at V and 5 bases at J, leaving 6 bases unmatched. Germline loops: CDR1 DFQATT, CDR2 SNEGSKA (reference sequence). The CDR3 runs 12 residues. The chain's CDR3 is CSAGPGGDEQYF. In DNA form, the CDR3 reads TGCAGTGCCGGACCCGGGGGGGACGAGCAGTACTTC.

This clonotype has only a few counts. The chain employs TRBV20-1 and TRBJ1-1; no firm D call. The CDR3 covers 15 residues. V was pared by 6 bases and J by 1 base, with 18 bases between. Germline V gene lookup returns CDR1 DFQATT and CDR2 SNEGSKA (reference sequence). Here the CDR3 reads CSAITPDKRNTEAFF. The CDR3 region has the DNA TGCAGTGCCATCACCCCCGACAAGAGGAACACTGAAGCTTTCTTT.

Many counts were recorded for this clonotype. J is TRBJ2-7 and V is TRBV25-1, with TRBD1 matching 8 bases. The CDR3 spans 14 residues. Losses at the gene ends were 3 bases for V and 1 base for J; bases not matched to a gene: 2. The germline gives CDR1 MGHDK, CDR2 SYGVNS. This chain's CDR3 is CASSDRTGSYEQYF. The CDR3 coding sequence is TGTGCCAGCAGTGACCGGACAGGGTCCTACGAGCAGTACTTC.

This clonotype has more than one count but fewer than ten. The chain couples TRBV28 to TRBJ2-4, with D uncertain. Trimming removed 7 bases from V and 0 bases from J, with 16 bases in between. This CDR3 has 16 amino acids. CDR1 and CDR2 (germline): MDHEN, SYDVKM. This chain's CDR3 is CASNPRLTLAKNIQYF. The CDR3 DNA reads TGTGCCAGCAACCCCCGACTGACCCTAGCCAAAAACATTCAGTACTTC.